The present entry profiles one TCR beta chain with its context. Which antigen it targets is not known. No clone much larger than this one lies a single base away; base qualities are absent. The data stem from a study of OX40 agonist ivuxolimab in advanced cancers. Concerning the study at large: Ivuxolimab, which targeted the costimulatory receptor OX40 (CD134), was an agonistic, fully human IgG2 monoclonal antibody. Intravenous ivuxolimab was administered to patients every 2 weeks at six dose levels: 0.01, 0.1, 0.3, 1.5, 3 and 10 mg/kg. The paper covers the monotherapy dose-escalation part of the phase I ivuxolimab trial, which included N = 52 patients. Peripheral TCRbeta sequencing was intended to test whether TCR sequence diversity was altered and clonal T-cell expansion was caused by ivuxolimab. In the dose-escalation cohort, 82.7% of patients were male, and the mean age was approximately 60 years, with a range of about 23 to 90. Of the 50 to 55 dose-escalation patients, hepatocellular carcinoma was present in 19, melanoma in some 15, renal cell carcinoma in 9 and head and neck cancer in 9. Partial responses were achieved by three dose-escalation patients, of whom one had hepatocellular carcinoma and two had cutaneous melanoma. Patients were allowed to have had prior anti-PD-1, anti-PD-L1 or anti-CTLA-4 therapy, and 30% to 50% of the dose-escalation patients had previously received checkpoint inhibitors. Study-level results and caveats: Low levels of normalized T-cell clonal expansion were also shown by some nonresponding patients. At doses from 0.1 to 3.0 mg/kg, clonal expansion was seen in both CD4+ and CD8+ blood T cells between baseline and week 6. The antigen specificity of the peripheral T cells that underwent clonal expansion was not determined. Partial responders in the 0.1-3.0 mg/kg groups had among the lowest normalized peripheral clonal expansion, especially among CD8+ T cells. After ivuxolimab, CD8+ T cells had more expanded clones than CD4+ T cells on average.

To sequence the TCRbeta CDR3 region, genomic DNA was isolated from the sorted cells. The immunoSEQ Assay was used for sequencing of TCRbeta CDR3 regions. Entries here come from immuneACCESS through TCRdb and include only in-frame sequences with V and J called. Some clones fail to appear in such tables; in the studies checked, an unresolved V gene covers under half of the shortfall, and the cause of the remainder is unknown. This sample lists about 61,000 clones; around 93% were detected once. The ten largest clones capture around 25% of the sample. The trial excluded patients who had a history of autoimmune disease or were on systemic immunosuppression. Peripheral blood for TCR sequencing was collected from all dose cohorts at baseline, on cycle 4 day 1, and on cycle 7 day 1. The samples were drawn from a first-in-human, open-label, multicenter phase I dose-escalation trial of ivuxolimab. The trial enrolled adults with locally advanced or metastatic head and neck squamous cell, hepatocellular, melanoma or renal cell carcinoma. Before TCR sequencing, CD4+ T cells and CD8+ T cells were sorted from peripheral blood as separate populations.

Measured from the cysteine to the phenylalanine, the CDR3 is 17 residues long. The entry retains the CDR3 DNA only, 51 bases that are in frame from base 1. The germline V gene (reference sequence) supplies CDR1 LNHDA and CDR2 SQIVND. Trimming costs V 0 bases and J 0 bases, and their ends lie 14 bases apart. Recombination linked TRBV19 to TRBJ1-1, with a weak D call of TRBD1 (5 bases match). This clonotype was obtained from an adult with an advanced solid tumor such as melanoma, head and neck, liver or kidney cancer. This specimen consisted of CD4+ or CD8+ T cells sorted from blood, obtained in a trial of the OX40 agonist ivuxolimab. The DNA reads as follows: TGTGCCAGTAGTATAGACGGCGAAGGGGCCATGAACACTGAAGCTTTCTTT. Translation gives CASSIDGEGAMNTEAFF.